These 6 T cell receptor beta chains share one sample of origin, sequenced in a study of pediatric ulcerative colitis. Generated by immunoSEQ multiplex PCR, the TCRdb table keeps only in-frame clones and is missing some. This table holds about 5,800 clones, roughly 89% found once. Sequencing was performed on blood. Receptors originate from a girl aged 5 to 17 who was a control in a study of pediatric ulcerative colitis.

CDR3 amino acids: CASSVFSLAGAVSEQFF. CDR3 bases: TGTGCCAGCAGCGTATTTTCTCTAGCGGGAGCAGTAAGTGAGCAGTTCTTC. The chain recombines TRBV9 with TRBJ2-1; 10 bases fit TRBD2. Per germline, CDR1 SGDLS and CDR2 YYNGEE. The CDR3 has 17 amino acids. The junction had 13 bases not matched to a gene; V was cut back by 1 base and J by 9 bases.

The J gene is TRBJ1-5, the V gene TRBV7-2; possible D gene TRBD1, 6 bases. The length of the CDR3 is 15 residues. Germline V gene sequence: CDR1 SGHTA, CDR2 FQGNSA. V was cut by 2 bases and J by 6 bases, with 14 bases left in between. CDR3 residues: CASSLIVGGGQPQHF. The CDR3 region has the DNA TGTGCCAGCAGCTTAATCGTAGGGGGTGGTCAGCCCCAGCATTTT.

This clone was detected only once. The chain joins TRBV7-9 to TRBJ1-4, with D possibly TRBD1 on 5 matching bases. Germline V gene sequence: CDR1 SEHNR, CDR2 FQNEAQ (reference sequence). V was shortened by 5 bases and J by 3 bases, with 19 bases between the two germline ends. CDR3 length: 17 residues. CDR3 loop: CASSPPQGGEANEKLFF. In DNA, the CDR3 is TGTGCCAGCAGCCCACCCCAGGGCGGGGAGGCTAATGAAAAACTGTTTTTT. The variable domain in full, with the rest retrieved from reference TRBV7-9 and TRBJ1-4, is DTGVSQNPRHKITKRGQNVTFRCDPISEHNRLYWYRQTLGQGPEFLTYFQNEAQLEKSRLLSDRFSAERPKGSFSTLEIQRTEQGDSAMYLCASSPPQGGEANEKLFFGSGTQLSVL.

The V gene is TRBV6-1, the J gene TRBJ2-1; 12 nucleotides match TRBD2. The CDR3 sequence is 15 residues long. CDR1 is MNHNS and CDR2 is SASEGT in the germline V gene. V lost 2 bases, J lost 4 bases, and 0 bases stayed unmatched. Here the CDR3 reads CASSELAGGYNEQFF. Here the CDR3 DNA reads TGTGCCAGCAGTGAACTAGCGGGAGGGTACAATGAGCAGTTCTTC.

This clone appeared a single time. The CDR3 loop is CASSDSTSGSEQFF. In nucleotides, the CDR3 is TGTGCCAGCAGTGACTCGACTAGCGGGAGTGAGCAGTTCTTC. V gene TRBV6-4 combines with J gene TRBJ2-1, with 12 positions matching TRBD2. The CDR3 has 14 residues. The trim removed 0 bases at V and 9 bases at J, leaving 0 bases unmatched. Germline CDR1 and CDR2: MRHNA and SNTAGT.

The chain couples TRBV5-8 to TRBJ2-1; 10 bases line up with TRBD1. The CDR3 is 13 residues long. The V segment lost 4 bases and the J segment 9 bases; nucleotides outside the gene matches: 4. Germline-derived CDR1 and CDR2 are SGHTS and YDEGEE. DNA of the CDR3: TGTGCCAGCAGCCTCGACAGGGGGCTTGAGCAGTTCTTC. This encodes CASSLDRGLEQFF.